The entry that follows covers one T cell receptor (beta chain) sequence. The antigen it recognizes is unknown. The record has no base qualities; no much larger clone is one base away. The receptor library was made with RT-PCR. Instrument used: Illumina HiSeq 2500. TCRdb trimmed the raw reads at Q25, called clones with MiXCR and kept productive beta chains. Here each entry gathers all rows of one CDR3 protein and keeps the most common genes and DNA. The sample yields about 580,000 distinct CDR3 sequences; 12% to 15% were counted once. The leading ten clones occupy 8.5% to 14% of the sample. V is shortened by 9 bases, J by 7 bases, and the region joining them spans 9 bases. The CDR3 goes from the cysteine to the phenylalanine over 11 residues. Just the 33-base CDR3 DNA is kept, in frame starting at base 1. From the germline V gene, CDR1 is MNHEY and CDR2 is SVGAGI. This record belongs to a study of response to subunit inactivated influenza vaccine (dated by TCRdb to 2016 to 2019). Regarding the research as a whole: Deep quantitative T cell receptor repertoire profiling was used in the study to track responses to a trivalent subunit inactivated influenza vaccine.

The investigation overall reported the following: The authors proposed that each seasonal influenza vaccination may bring in only a limited number of new T cells.

The origin of this receptor is a man over 45 who received an inactivated influenza vaccine. Donor details come from another sample of the same person, matched by shared clones. This material consisted of PBMCs from blood, taken less than 13 days after vaccination. Recombination connected TRBV6-5 to TRBJ2-2; possibly the D gene is TRBD1, per 6 matching bases. The CDR3 has the sequence CASQGGGELFF. The DNA is as follows: TGTGCCAGTCAAGGGGGCGGGGAGCTGTTTTTT.